These 23 T cell receptor beta chains share one sample of origin, sequenced in a study of T cells in Graves' hyperthyroidism and ophthalmopathy. RNA transcripts served as the template for amplifying TCR beta CDR3 regions. HTBI primers were the set used in a first-round RT-PCR of the TCR CDR3. TCRdb called the multiplex PCR reads again in MiXCR, with one record for every CDR3 protein. The sample shows 350,000 to 400,000 distinct CDR3 sequences, more than 13% of them seen only once. What was sequenced was blood. These receptors were collected from a woman in her 30s with Graves' hyperthyroidism.

The V and J genes are TRBV11-2 and TRBJ1-1; tentatively, D is TRBD1 (5 bases). The CDR3 loop spans 14 amino acids. Germline assignment: CDR1 SGHAT and CDR2 FQNNGV. Trimming removed 4 bases at V and 5 bases at J, with 14 bases between. For the CDR3, the DNA is TGTGCCAGCAGCTCGACCCCTGGGGGAACTGAAGCTTTCTTT. It specifies CASSSTPGGTEAFF.

The chain joins TRBV24-1 to TRBJ2-5, with a weak D call TRBD2 (5 bases). Trimming left V 9 bases short and J 4 bases short, with 11 bases between. Germline-derived CDR1 and CDR2 are KGHDR and SFDVKD. This CDR3 has 12 amino acids. Written as DNA, the CDR3 is TGTGCCACCTCTAGTCGGGGAGAGACCCAGTACTTC. Translation gives CATSSRGETQYF.

In its sample, this clonotype was seen many times. The chain uses TRBV6-1 and TRBJ1-1, with D unresolved. The CDR3 is 14 amino acids. CDR1 and CDR2 from the germline V gene are MNHNS and SASEGT. V lost 7 bases to trimming and J lost 5 bases, with 17 bases between them. The CDR3 DNA is TGTGCCAGCATCTTCCCGATATCGGAGACTGAAGCTTTCTTT. Protein product: CASIFPISETEAFF.

The rearrangement uses TRBV29-1 and TRBJ2-2; D perhaps matches TRBD1 (6 bases). CDR1 SQVTM and CDR2 ANQGSEA come from the germline V gene. Trimming took off 2 bases at V and 2 bases at J, with 15 bases between the two ends. The CDR3 is 16 amino acids. DNA of the CDR3: TGCAGCGTTGAACCAAAGGTGGACAGAAACACCGGGGAGCTGTTTTTT. This gives the protein CSVEPKVDRNTGELFF.

This chain links TRBV19 with TRBJ1-1, with 7 bases fitting TRBD1. The germline V gene has CDR1 LNHDA and CDR2 SQIVND (reference sequence). The CDR3 runs to 15 residues. J gave up 3 bases and V 4 bases, and 8 bases lay outside the gene matches. The CDR3 loop reads CASSTADRVDTEAFF. The CDR3, as DNA: TGTGCCAGTAGTACAGCTGACAGGGTCGACACTGAAGCTTTCTTT.

The CDR3 nucleotides are TGTGCCAGCGCAAGACAGGGGGTGAACACTGAAGCTTTCTTT. Protein product: CASARQGVNTEAFF. This rearrangement joins TRBV6-1 to TRBJ1-1; 9 bases map to TRBD1. CDR1 is MNHNS, CDR2 SASEGT, per germline. The junction had 4 bases not matched to a gene; V was cut back by 8 bases and J by 0 bases. The CDR3 loop spans 14 amino acids.

This CDR3 reads CASRRRGTFQVYGYTF. DNA for the CDR3: TGTGCCAGCAGAAGAAGGGGGACATTTCAGGTCTATGGCTACACCTTC. The chain combines TRBV6-2 or TRBV6-3 with TRBJ1-2; possible D gene TRBD1, 6 bases. Trimming cost V 6 bases and J 4 bases, with 21 bases left between them. This CDR3 has 16 residues. In germline, CDR1 is MNHEY, CDR2 SVGEGT.

This clonotype was recorded a few times. The chain combines TRBV28 with TRBJ1-5, with D unclear. This CDR3 is 15 amino acids long. The ends were cut back, 3 bases at V and 0 bases at J, with 9 bases in the middle. CDR1 and CDR2 (germline): MDHEN, SYDVKM. The CDR3 bases are TGTGCCAGCAGTTTCCCCGGGGATAGCAATCAGCCCCAGCATTTT. It specifies CASSFPGDSNQPQHF. The whole variable domain, remainder taken from reference TRBV28 and TRBJ1-5, is DVKVTQSSRYLVKRTGEKVFLECVQDMDHENMFWYRQDPGLGLRLIYFSYDVKMKEKGDIPEGYSVSREKKERFSLILESASTNQTSMYLCASSFPGDSNQPQHFGDGTRLSIL.

At least ten counts were recorded for this clonotype. This chain uses TRBV28 with TRBJ2-7, with unresolved D. Germline-derived CDR1 and CDR2 are MDHEN and SYDVKM. V was pared by 5 bases and J by 2 bases, with 13 bases between. The CDR3 covers 14 residues. This chain's CDR3 is CASSPTHGTYEQYF. The DNA for the CDR3 is TGTGCCAGCAGTCCAACTCATGGGACCTACGAGCAGTACTTC.

In its sample, this clonotype was seen many times. J is TRBJ2-1 and V is TRBV27; D ambiguous. The V and J ends lost 0 bases and 0 bases respectively, with 9 bases between them. This CDR3 has 16 residues. CDR1 MNHEY and CDR2 SMNVEV come from the germline V gene (reference sequence). CDR3 coding DNA: TGTGCCAGCAGTTTATCTTTACGGAGCTCCTACAATGAGCAGTTCTTC. Encoded protein: CASSLSLRSSYNEQFF.

The CDR3 nucleotides read TGTGCCTGGAGTGGTCCCGGGACAGGGAACCAAGAGACCCAGTACTTC. Translating it yields CAWSGPGTGNQETQYF. J is TRBJ2-5 and V is TRBV30, with 9 nucleotides matching TRBD1. This CDR3 comprises 16 residues. J gave up 0 bases and V 1 base, and 6 bases lay outside the gene matches. Germline V gives CDR1 GTSNPN, CDR2 SVGIG (reference sequence).

This clonotype occurred a few times. J is TRBJ2-1 and V is TRBV28; D gene uncertain. This CDR3 comprises 10 residues. The germline V gene has CDR1 MDHEN and CDR2 SYDVKM. Trimming shortened V by 8 bases and J by 6 bases, and 5 bases separated the two germline ends. DNA of the CDR3: TGTGCCAGCGGGTTCAATGAGCAGTTCTTC. Residues: CASGFNEQFF.

The chain uses TRBV6-1 and TRBJ2-7; D is possibly TRBD1 or TRBD2 (5 bases each). This CDR3 is built from 14 residues. Germline values: CDR1 MNHNS, CDR2 SASEGT. V gave up 5 bases and J gave up 5 bases, with 16 bases separating them. The CDR3 loop is CASSSRGPRDEQYF. The CDR3 coding sequence is TGTGCCAGCAGTTCACGGGGACCGCGGGACGAGCAGTACTTC.

The chain carries TRBV28 and TRBJ1-5; D gene unclear. CDR1 is MDHEN and CDR2 is SYDVKM in the germline V gene. The CDR3 has 13 residues. Trimming took 5 bases from V and 6 from J, leaving 11 bases between them. The CDR3 DNA reads as TGTGCCAGCAGTCCCGCCTACTCTCAGCCCCAGCATTTT. As protein: CASSPAYSQPQHF.

This clonotype was counted a few times. The chain has TRBV28 and TRBJ2-2; possibly TRBD2 for D (5 bases). Trimming removed 6 bases from V and 1 base from J, with 9 bases in between. Germline loops: CDR1 MDHEN, CDR2 SYDVKM. This CDR3 comprises 14 residues. The CDR3 region is CASRSEGNTGELFF. The CDR3 nucleotides are TGTGCCAGCAGGTCTGAGGGGAACACCGGGGAGCTGTTTTTT.

In this sample, this clonotype turned up many times. The V gene is TRBV5-1, the J gene TRBJ2-5; 7 bases agree with TRBD2. CDR1 is SGHRS and CDR2 is YFSETQ in the germline V gene. This CDR3 is 15 amino acids long. The ends lost 0 bases at V and 4 bases at J; junction bases unmatched: 6. The CDR3 loop reads CASSLGYSGGETQYF. The DNA of the CDR3 is TGCGCCAGCAGCTTGGGATATTCGGGAGGAGAGACCCAGTACTTC. The whole variable domain, remainder taken from reference TRBV5-1 and TRBJ2-5, is KAGVTQTPRYLIKTRGQQVTLSCSPISGHRSVSWYQQTPGQGLQFLFEYFSETQRNKGNFPGRFSGRQFSNSRSEMNVSTLELGDSALYLCASSLGYSGGETQYFGPGTRLLVL.

Turning to this clonotype: Relative to the germline gene, one junction end is altered; a read error may explain this. The chain combines TRBV29-1 with TRBJ1-2; 10 bases are shared with TRBD1. Germline V lookup: CDR1 SQVTM, CDR2 ANQGSEA. The CDR3 covers 13 residues. The CDR3 protein is CSVLTDRGPGHTF. The CDR3 DNA reads TGCAGCGTCCTTACCGACAGGGGGCCTGGCCACACCTTC.

A single count supports this clonotype. This sequence joins TRBV5-6 and TRBJ1-1; 9 nucleotides line up with TRBD1. The V segment lost 3 bases and the J segment 2 bases; nucleotides outside the gene matches: 5. The germline CDR1 and CDR2 sequences are SGHDT and YYEEEE. This CDR3 spans 15 amino acids. CDR3 bases: TGTGCCAGCAGCTCGAGGGGACAGGGAAACACTGAAGCTTTCTTT. It yields the protein CASSSRGQGNTEAFF.

Only a few counts were recorded for this clonotype. The chain joins TRBV7-9 to TRBJ2-1; 7 bases line up with TRBD2. The CDR3 covers 18 residues. J was trimmed by 0 bases and V by 0 bases; bases with no gene match: 8. The V gene's germline CDR1 is SEHNR and CDR2 FQNEAQ (reference sequence). The CDR3, as DNA: TGTGCCAGCAGCTTAGCGTCTAGCGGTAGGGGCTCCTACAATGAGCAGTTCTTC. Protein sequence: CASSLASSGRGSYNEQFF.

This clonotype was picked up many times. The chain employs TRBV12-3 or TRBV12-4 and TRBJ2-3; 12 positions agree with TRBD2. The V segment lost 1 base and the J segment 6 bases; nucleotides outside the gene matches: 5. This CDR3 has 16 residues. In nucleotides, the CDR3 is TGTGCCAGCAGTTTAGGTACTAGCGGGAGGACGGATACGCAGTATTTT. Its translation is CASSLGTSGRTDTQYF.

This rearrangement joins TRBV28 to TRBJ1-1; D gene uncertain. The CDR3 length is 15 residues. Germline values: CDR1 MDHEN, CDR2 SYDVKM. Trimming took 3 bases from V and 0 from J, leaving 11 bases between them. The CDR3 bases are TGTGCCAGCAGTTTGGCCGTCAATATGAACACTGAAGCTTTCTTT. Translating it yields CASSLAVNMNTEAFF.

This chain uses TRBV29-1 with TRBJ2-2; unclear D gene. Germline V gene data show CDR1 as SQVTM and CDR2 as ANQGSEA. V was clipped by 7 bases and J by 6 bases, with 9 bases between them. CDR3 length equals 11 residues. The CDR3 nucleotides read TGCAGCGCCATGAATTCCGGGGAGCTGTTTTTT. Translation gives CSAMNSGELFF.

This chain connects TRBV4-2 to TRBJ2-3; maybe TRBD1 (5 bases). Germline values: CDR1 LGHNA, CDR2 YNFKEQ. This CDR3 spans 15 amino acids. V was trimmed by 3 bases and J by 5 bases, leaving 15 bases between them. CDR3 sequence: CASSQAHRGIDTQYF. CDR3 sequence (DNA): TGTGCCAGCAGCCAGGCCCATAGGGGCATAGATACGCAGTATTTT.